These 14 T cell receptor beta chains were sequenced from one sample in a study of early T cells in non-severe SARS-CoV-2 infection. Each CDR3 protein gets one entry after TCRdb re-called the 5' RACE reads with MiXCR. The data hold around 63,000 distinct CDR3 sequences, with approximately 5.9% observed a single time. The starting material was whole blood, obtained at baseline. The receptors originated from an adult who was a healthcare worker with PCR-confirmed SARS-CoV-2 infection or an uninfected control (not recorded which).

This clonotype was counted ten times or more. The chain has TRBV3-1 and TRBJ1-1; no clear D. V was pared by 4 bases and J by 8 bases, with 17 bases between. CDR1 LGHDT and CDR2 YNNKEL come from the germline V gene (reference sequence). The CDR3 contains 14 residues. This CDR3 reads CASSPTLGVGEAFF. The CDR3 bases are TGTGCCAGCAGCCCGACACTGGGAGTGGGGGAAGCTTTCTTT. The complete variable domain, with remaining parts taken from reference TRBV3-1 and TRBJ1-1, reads DTAVSQTPKYLVTQMGNDKSIKCEQNLGHDTMYWYKQDSKKFLKIMFSYNNKELIINETVPNRFSPKSPDKAHLNLHINSLELGDSAVYFCASSPTLGVGEAFFGQGTRLTVV.

This clonotype was seen at least ten times. This chain connects TRBV15 to TRBJ2-1; tentative D call: TRBD1 (5 bases). The CDR3 totals 15 residues. The V end was cut by 1 base, the J end by 4 bases, with 11 bases between. The V gene's germline CDR1 is LNHNV and CDR2 YYDKDF (reference sequence). The CDR3 DNA is TGTGCCACCAGCAGAGGTGGCAGACAGTACAATGAGCAGTTCTTC. Its translation: CATSRGGRQYNEQFF.

In this sample, this clonotype turned up many times. The genes are TRBV5-1 and TRBJ2-1, with TRBD2 identical over 10 bases. The ends lost 2 bases at V and 7 bases at J; junction bases unmatched: 6. CDR3 length: 15 residues. Germline lookup yields CDR1 SGHRS and CDR2 YFSETQ. The CDR3 is CASSFLAGVENEQFF. CDR3 bases: TGCGCCAGCAGCTTCCTAGCGGGAGTCGAGAATGAGCAGTTCTTC.

This clonotype has a count of ten or more. The chain employs TRBV11-2 and TRBJ2-1; tentative D call: TRBD2 (7 bases). CDR3 size: 15 residues. V dropped 3 bases and J dropped 7 bases, with 16 bases sitting between them. In germline, CDR1 is SGHAT, CDR2 FQNNGV. CDR3 loop: CASSFWGGGGNEQFF. CDR3 nucleotide sequence: TGTGCCAGCAGCTTTTGGGGGGGCGGAGGAAATGAGCAGTTCTTC.

The V and J genes are TRBV7-6 and TRBJ2-1; 12 bases are a match to TRBD1. Germline CDR1 reads SGHVS; CDR2 reads FNYEAQ. With V trimmed by 1 base and J by 5 bases, 3 bases remained unmatched. CDR3 length: 16 amino acids. The CDR3 DNA is TGTGCCAGCAGCTTAGGGGACAGGGGGCCAGACAATGAGCAGTTCTTC. This sequence encodes CASSLGDRGPDNEQFF.

The chain couples TRBV28 to TRBJ2-6; TRBD1 aligns across 7 bases. The V gene end was trimmed by 5 bases and the J gene end by 3 bases; junction bases not matched to a gene: 7. CDR1 and CDR2 from the germline V gene are MDHEN and SYDVKM. This CDR3 is 16 amino acids long. The CDR3 protein is CASSRSGTVGANVLTF. The CDR3 region has the DNA TGTGCCAGCAGTAGGTCCGGGACAGTTGGGGCCAACGTCCTGACTTTC.

There are many counts of this clonotype. This chain links TRBV6-4 with TRBJ1-2, with D tentatively TRBD1 (5 bases). The V and J ends lost 8 bases and 4 bases respectively, with 17 bases between them. The germline V gene has CDR1 MRHNA and CDR2 SNTAGT. The CDR3 is 14 amino acids. The CDR3, as DNA: TGTGCCAGCGGGGGACTGGGATGGCGCTATGGCTACACCTTC. It yields the protein CASGGLGWRYGYTF.

The V call is TRBV5-4, the J call TRBJ2-7, with D unclear. This CDR3 is 14 amino acids long. Per germline, CDR1 SGHNT and CDR2 YYREEE (reference sequence). V was trimmed by 2 bases and J by 1 base, leaving 10 bases between them. Here the CDR3 DNA reads TGTGCCAGCAGCTTCTCCGGCGGATCCTACGAGCAGTACTTC. Amino acid sequence: CASSFSGGSYEQYF.

This clonotype has a count of ten or more. The V and J genes are TRBV30 and TRBJ2-6, with no clear D. Trimming pared 4 bases from V and 0 bases from J, leaving 7 bases between. CDR3 size: 14 residues. The germline V gene encodes CDR1 GTSNPN and CDR2 SVGIG (reference sequence). CDR3 in DNA: TGTGCCTGGATAAAGAGCTCTGGGGCCAACGTCCTGACTTTC. It encodes CAWIKSSGANVLTF.

This clonotype was seen many times. The chain is built from TRBV6-6 and TRBJ2-7, with a possible D match to TRBD1 (6 bases). The V gene lost 5 bases and the J gene lost 0 bases, with 8 bases spanning the gap. CDR3 length equals 13 residues. Germline values: CDR1 MNHNY, CDR2 SVGAGI (reference sequence). In nucleotides, the CDR3 is TGTGCCAGCAGTGACAGGCCCTCCTACGAGCAGTACTTC. Protein product: CASSDRPSYEQYF.

This clonotype was detected ten times or more. The chain recombines TRBV20-1 with TRBJ2-7; D may match TRBD1 or TRBD2 (5 bases each). The length of the CDR3 is 13 residues. The germline V gene has CDR1 DFQATT and CDR2 SNEGSKA (reference sequence). Between the trimmed V and J ends, which lost 8 bases and 3 bases, there was a span of 17 bases. The CDR3 nucleotides are TGCAGTACAAAAGGGACCTTCCTCTACGAGCAGTACTTC. Translating it yields CSTKGTFLYEQYF.

CDR3 amino acids: CASGDRYEQYF. The CDR3 bases are TGTGCCAGCGGGGACCGATACGAGCAGTACTTC. J is TRBJ2-7 and V is TRBV6-6; D is possibly TRBD1 or TRBD2 (5 bases each). This CDR3 has 11 residues. V was trimmed by 8 bases and J by 4 bases, leaving 9 bases between them. The V gene's germline CDR1 is MNHNY and CDR2 SVGAGI (reference sequence).

In the case of this clonotype: It may be a read error: a sequence one base away is much more abundant. V gene TRBV10-3 combines with J gene TRBJ2-6; 12 bases line up with TRBD2. Germline V gene lookup returns CDR1 ENHRY and CDR2 SYGVKD. The CDR3 is 17 residues long. CDR3 nucleotide sequence: TGTGCCACTCAGAGACTAGCGGGAGACTATGGGGCCAACGTCCCGACTTTC. Its protein is CATQRLAGDYGANVPTF.

At least ten counts were recorded for this clonotype. This sequence joins TRBV20-1 and TRBJ1-6, with TRBD1 matching 7 bases. The CDR3 is 13 amino acids. V gave up 1 base and J gave up 12 bases; unmatched junction bases: 6. Germline V CDR1 and CDR2: DFQATT, SNEGSKA (reference sequence). CDR3 residues: CSARAIQGGPLHF. The CDR3, as DNA: TGCAGTGCTAGAGCCATCCAGGGGGGACCCCTCCACTTT.